Shown below are 9 T cell receptor beta chains from a single sample sequenced in a study of T-cell reconstitution after alpha-beta-depleted transplantation in children. TCRbeta library preparation incorporated unique molecular identifiers. TCRdb re-called the PCR reads through MiXCR, storing one row per CDR3 protein. The sample gives approximately 190,000 distinct CDR3 sequences, 7.5% to 9.5% of which show up once; 35% to 40% is in the top ten. The sequencing used PBMCs, mostly from graft donor cells, collected 360 days after TCRalphabeta/CD19-depleted stem cell transplant. The origin of the receptors is a male patient between 2 and 15 years old who had a stem cell transplant for acute myeloid leukemia, so the T cells may come from the graft donor.

This clonotype was detected only a few times. The V call is TRBV5-1, the J call TRBJ2-3; 7 nucleotides agree with TRBD2. Germline assignment: CDR1 SGHRS and CDR2 YFSETQ. The CDR3 has 16 residues. V shed 4 bases and J 5 bases; nucleotides not matched to a gene: 13. Written as DNA, the CDR3 is TGCGCCAGCAGCCGCCTATTAGCGGGCGCCCAAGATACGCAGTATTTT. Encoded protein: CASSRLLAGAQDTQYF. The full variable domain, rest sourced from reference TRBV5-1 and TRBJ2-3, is KAGVTQTPRYLIKTRGQQVTLSCSPISGHRSVSWYQQTPGQGLQFLFEYFSETQRNKGNFPGRFSGRQFSNSRSEMNVSTLELGDSALYLCASSRLLAGAQDTQYFGPGTRLTVL.

This clonotype was observed a few times. V and J are TRBV18 and TRBJ2-1; the D gene is possibly TRBD1 (6 bases). The CDR3 is 14 residues long. V lost 6 bases and J 4 bases, leaving 13 bases between the germline ends. The germline gives CDR1 KGHSH, CDR2 LQKENI. CDR3 loop: CASSNQGSYNEQFF. The CDR3 nucleotides are TGTGCCAGCTCGAATCAGGGGTCGTACAATGAGCAGTTCTTC.

This clonotype has only a few counts. CDR3 nucleotide sequence: TGTGCCAGCAGCTTACTGGGCCATTTCGTCCGGGGATCAGGGCAGTACTTC. The encoded protein is CASSLLGHFVRGSGQYF. The chain recombines TRBV7-2 with TRBJ2-7, with D possibly being TRBD2 (5 bases). Germline CDR1 reads SGHTA; CDR2 reads FQGNSA. The CDR3 extends over 17 amino acids. Trimming shortened V by 2 bases and J by 9 bases, and 26 bases separated the two germline ends.

V usage is TRBV11-2 and J usage is TRBJ2-3; 10 bases are shared with TRBD2. The CDR3 consists of 19 residues. Germline lookup yields CDR1 SGHAT and CDR2 FQNNGV. With V trimmed by 5 bases and J by 1 base, 15 bases remained unmatched. The CDR3 region is CASSPTLLSSGSRTDTQYF. CDR3 bases: TGTGCCAGCAGCCCTACTCTCCTCTCTAGCGGGAGCCGCACAGATACGCAGTATTTT.

Many counts were recorded for this clonotype. CDR3: CASSERSGNEQYV. The CDR3 DNA sequence: TGTGCCAGCAGTGAAAGGTCGGGTAACGAGCAGTACGTC. The chain recombines TRBV2 with TRBJ2-7; no reliable D call. The CDR3 is 13 residues long. Germline loops: CDR1 SNHLY, CDR2 FYNNEI. The ends were cut back, 2 bases at V and 5 bases at J, with 10 bases in the middle.

This clonotype was detected ten times or more. The chain uses TRBV12-3 or TRBV12-4 and TRBJ2-5, with D hard to call. Trimming took 1 base from V and 5 from J, leaving 11 bases between them. The CDR3 spans 14 residues. Here the CDR3 reads CASSLVGQVETQYF. The CDR3, as DNA: TGTGCCAGCAGTTTAGTTGGGCAGGTGGAGACCCAGTACTTC.

At least ten counts were recorded for this clonotype. V and J are TRBV7-2 and TRBJ2-1; D remains ambiguous. CDR3 length equals 16 residues. CDR1 and CDR2 (germline): SGHTA, FQGNSA. Between the trimmed V and J ends, which lost 4 bases and 4 bases, there was a span of 17 bases. The CDR3 sequence is CASSSSYSAVYNEQFF. The CDR3 coding sequence is TGTGCCAGCAGCTCGTCCTACAGCGCAGTTTACAATGAGCAGTTCTTC.

This clonotype was seen more than once but under ten times. The chain recombines TRBV4-1 with TRBJ2-1; 8 bases match TRBD2. The V gene's germline CDR1 is MGHRA and CDR2 YSYEKL. This CDR3 contains 14 residues. The V and J ends lost 5 bases and 5 bases, in that order; junction bases with no gene match: 5. CDR3 in DNA: TGCGCCAGCAGCAATAGCGGGGTTGACAATGAGCAGTTCTTC. As protein: CASSNSGVDNEQFF.

The sample holds a few counts of this clonotype. The CDR3 bases are TGTGCCAGCAGTTTAAGGACAGGGGGTAATCAGCCCCAGCATTTT. It specifies CASSLRTGGNQPQHF. The chain employs TRBV12-3 or TRBV12-4 and TRBJ1-5; 10 bases match TRBD1. The CDR3 sequence is 15 residues long. V gave up 2 bases and J gave up 4 bases; unmatched junction bases: 2.